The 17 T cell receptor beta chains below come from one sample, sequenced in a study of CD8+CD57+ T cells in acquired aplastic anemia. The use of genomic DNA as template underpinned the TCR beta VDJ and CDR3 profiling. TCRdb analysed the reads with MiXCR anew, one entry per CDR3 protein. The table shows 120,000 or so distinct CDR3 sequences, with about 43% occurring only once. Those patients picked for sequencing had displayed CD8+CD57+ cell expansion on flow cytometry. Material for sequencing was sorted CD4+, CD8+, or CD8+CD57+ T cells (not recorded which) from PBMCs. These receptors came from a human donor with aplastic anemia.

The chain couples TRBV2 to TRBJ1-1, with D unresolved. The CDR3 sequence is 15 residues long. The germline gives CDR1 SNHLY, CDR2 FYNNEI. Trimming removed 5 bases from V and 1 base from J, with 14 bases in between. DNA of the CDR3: TGTGCCAGCAGTCCCTTCTCAGATGGGAACACTGAAGCTTTCTTT. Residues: CASSPFSDGNTEAFF.

As DNA, the CDR3 is TGTGCCACCAGCTCTGGAGGGGCGTATAGCAATCAGCCCCAGCATTTT. Translated: CATSSGGAYSNQPQHF. The chain links TRBV24-1 to TRBJ1-5; D may be TRBD1 (5 bases). V lost 7 bases and J 0 bases, leaving 15 bases between the germline ends. The CDR3 has 16 amino acids. Germline lookup yields CDR1 KGHDR and CDR2 SFDVKD.

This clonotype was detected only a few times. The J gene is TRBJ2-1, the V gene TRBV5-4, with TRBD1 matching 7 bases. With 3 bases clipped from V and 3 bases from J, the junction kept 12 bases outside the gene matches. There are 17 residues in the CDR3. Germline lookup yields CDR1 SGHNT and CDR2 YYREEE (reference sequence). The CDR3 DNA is TGTGCCAGCAGCTCCGGGACAGTTTTTCGGAACTACAATGAGCAGTTCTTC. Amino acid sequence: CASSSGTVFRNYNEQFF.

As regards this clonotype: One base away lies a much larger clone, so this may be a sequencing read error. Here the CDR3 reads CASPYGGEYGYTF. For the CDR3, the DNA is TGTGCTAGTCCTTATGGGGGGGAGTATGGCTACACCTTC. The chain combines TRBV12-5 with TRBJ1-2, with D maybe TRBD1 (5 bases). V was shortened by 8 bases and J by 5 bases, with 15 bases between the two germline ends. This CDR3 has 13 residues. CDR1 is LGHNT and CDR2 is FRNRAP in the germline V gene.

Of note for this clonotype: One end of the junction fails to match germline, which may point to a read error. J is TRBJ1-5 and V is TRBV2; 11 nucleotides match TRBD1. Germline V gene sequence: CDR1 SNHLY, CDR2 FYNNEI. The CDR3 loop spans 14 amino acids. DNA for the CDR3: TGTGCCAGCTCAAGGACAGGGGGCAAACAGCCCCAGCATTTT. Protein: CASSRTGGKQPQHF.

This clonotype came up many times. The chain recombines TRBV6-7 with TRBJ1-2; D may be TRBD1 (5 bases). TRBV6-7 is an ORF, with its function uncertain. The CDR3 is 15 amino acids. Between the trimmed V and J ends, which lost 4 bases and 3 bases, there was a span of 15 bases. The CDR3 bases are TGTGCCAGCAGTTTCACCCAGGGTACAGACTATGGCTACACCTTC. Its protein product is CASSFTQGTDYGYTF.

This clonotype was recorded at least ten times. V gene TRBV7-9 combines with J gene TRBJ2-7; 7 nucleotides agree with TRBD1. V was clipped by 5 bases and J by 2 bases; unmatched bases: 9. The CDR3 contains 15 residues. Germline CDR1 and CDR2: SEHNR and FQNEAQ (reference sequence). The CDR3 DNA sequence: TGTGCCAGCAGCCATTACAGGGGCTCACCCTACGAGCAGTACTTC. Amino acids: CASSHYRGSPYEQYF. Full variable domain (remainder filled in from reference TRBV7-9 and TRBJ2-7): DTGVSQNPRHKITKRGQNVTFRCDPISEHNRLYWYRQTLGQGPEFLTYFQNEAQLEKSRLLSDRFSAERPKGSFSTLEIQRTEQGDSAMYLCASSHYRGSPYEQYFGPGTRLTVT.

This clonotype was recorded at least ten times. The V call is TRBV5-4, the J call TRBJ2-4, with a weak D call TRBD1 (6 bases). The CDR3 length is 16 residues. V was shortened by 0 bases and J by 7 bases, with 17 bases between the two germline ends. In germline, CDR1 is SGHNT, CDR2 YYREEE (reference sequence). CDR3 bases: TGTGCCAGCAGCTTGGATGTACAGGGCCCACGGAACATTCAGTACTTC. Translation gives CASSLDVQGPRNIQYF.

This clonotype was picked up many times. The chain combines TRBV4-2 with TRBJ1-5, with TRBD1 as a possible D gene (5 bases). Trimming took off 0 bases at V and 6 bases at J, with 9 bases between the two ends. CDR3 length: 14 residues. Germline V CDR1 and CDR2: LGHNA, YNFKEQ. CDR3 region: CASSQDWGSQPQHF. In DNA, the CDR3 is TGTGCCAGCAGCCAAGATTGGGGGAGTCAGCCCCAGCATTTT.

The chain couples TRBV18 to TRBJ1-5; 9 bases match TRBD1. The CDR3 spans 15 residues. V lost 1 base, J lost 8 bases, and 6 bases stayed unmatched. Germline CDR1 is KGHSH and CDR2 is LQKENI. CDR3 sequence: CASSPQQGAGEPQHF. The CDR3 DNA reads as TGTGCCAGCTCACCACAACAGGGGGCAGGGGAGCCCCAGCATTTT. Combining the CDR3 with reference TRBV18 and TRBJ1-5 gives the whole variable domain NAGVMQNPRHLVRRRGQEARLRCSPMKGHSHVYWYRQLPEEGLKFMVYLQKENIIDESGMPKERFSAEFPKEGPSILRIQQVVRGDSAAYFCASSPQQGAGEPQHFGDGTRLSIL.

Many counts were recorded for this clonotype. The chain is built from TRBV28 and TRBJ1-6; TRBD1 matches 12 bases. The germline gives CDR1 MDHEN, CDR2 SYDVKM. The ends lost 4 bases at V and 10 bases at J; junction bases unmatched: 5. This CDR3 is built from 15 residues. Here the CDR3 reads CASSSPGTGGSPLHF. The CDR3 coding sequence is TGTGCCAGCAGTTCACCCGGGACAGGGGGCTCACCCCTCCACTTT.

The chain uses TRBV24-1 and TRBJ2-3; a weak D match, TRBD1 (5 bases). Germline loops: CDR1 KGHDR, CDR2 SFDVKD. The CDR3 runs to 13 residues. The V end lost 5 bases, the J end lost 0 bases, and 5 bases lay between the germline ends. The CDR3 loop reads CATSGGSTDTQYF. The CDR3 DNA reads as TGTGCCACCAGTGGGGGCAGCACAGATACGCAGTATTTT.

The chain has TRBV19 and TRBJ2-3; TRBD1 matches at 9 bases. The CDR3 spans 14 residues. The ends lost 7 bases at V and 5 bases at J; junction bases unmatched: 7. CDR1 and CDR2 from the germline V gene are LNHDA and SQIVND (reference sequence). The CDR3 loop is CASTPGQGRDTQYF. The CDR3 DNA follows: TGTGCCAGTACCCCCGGACAGGGGCGAGATACGCAGTATTTT.

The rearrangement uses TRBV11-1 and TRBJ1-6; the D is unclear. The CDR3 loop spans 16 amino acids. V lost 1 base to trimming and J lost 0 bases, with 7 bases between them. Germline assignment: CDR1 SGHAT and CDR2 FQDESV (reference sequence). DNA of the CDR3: TGTGCCAGCAGCTTAGACGGGAGCTCCTATAATTCACCCCTCCACTTT. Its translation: CASSLDGSSYNSPLHF.

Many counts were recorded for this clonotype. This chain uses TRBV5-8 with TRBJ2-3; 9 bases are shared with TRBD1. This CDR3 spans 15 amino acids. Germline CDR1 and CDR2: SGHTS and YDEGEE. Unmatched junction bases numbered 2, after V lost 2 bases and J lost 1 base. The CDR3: CASSFRTGGTDTQYF. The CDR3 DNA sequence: TGTGCCAGCAGCTTCCGGACAGGGGGCACAGATACGCAGTATTTT. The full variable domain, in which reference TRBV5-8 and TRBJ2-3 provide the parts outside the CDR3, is EAGVTQSPTHLIKTRGQQATLRCSPISGHTSVYWYQQALGLGLQFLLWYDEGEERNRGNFPPRFSGRQFPNYSSELNVNALELEDSALYLCASSFRTGGTDTQYFGPGTRLTVL.

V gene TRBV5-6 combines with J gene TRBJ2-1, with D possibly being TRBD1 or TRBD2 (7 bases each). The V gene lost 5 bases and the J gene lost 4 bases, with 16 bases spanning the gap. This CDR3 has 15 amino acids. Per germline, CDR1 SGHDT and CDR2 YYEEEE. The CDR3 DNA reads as TGTGCCAGCAGGACGGCAGGGGGGGGGTACAATGAGCAGTTCTTC. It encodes CASRTAGGGYNEQFF. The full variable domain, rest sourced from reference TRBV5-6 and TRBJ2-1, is DAGVTQSPTHLIKTRGQQVTLRCSPKSGHDTVSWYQQALGQGPQFIFQYYEEEERQRGNFPDRFSGHQFPNYSSELNVNALLLGDSALYLCASRTAGGGYNEQFFGPGTRLTVL.

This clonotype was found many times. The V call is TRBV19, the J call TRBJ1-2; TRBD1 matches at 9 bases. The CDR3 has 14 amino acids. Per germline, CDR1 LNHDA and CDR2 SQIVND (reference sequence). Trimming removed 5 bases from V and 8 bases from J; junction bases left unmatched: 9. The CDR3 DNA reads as TGTGCCAGTAGTTTACGACAGGGGGGCCGGGGCTACACCTTC. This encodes CASSLRQGGRGYTF.